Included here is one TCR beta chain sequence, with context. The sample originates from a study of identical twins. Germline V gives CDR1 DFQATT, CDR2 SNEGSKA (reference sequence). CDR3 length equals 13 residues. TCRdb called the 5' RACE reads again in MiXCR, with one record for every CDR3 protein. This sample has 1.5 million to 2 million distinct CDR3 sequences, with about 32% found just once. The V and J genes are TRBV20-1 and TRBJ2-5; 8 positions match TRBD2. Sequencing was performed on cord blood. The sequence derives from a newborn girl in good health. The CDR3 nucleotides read TGCAGCGCCACCGGGGGGGGGCCTTTTTGGCGGTACTTC. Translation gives CSATGGGPFWRYF.